This T cell receptor (beta chain) was captured in a study of control samples from healthy donors and cancer patients. Using immunoSEQ multiplex PCR, the repertoire was profiled, and TCRdb retains in-frame clones only, with some absent. The sample contains 100,000 to 150,000 clones, 92% of which appear only once. J was trimmed by 10 bases and V by 8 bases; bases with no gene match: 13. CDR1 and CDR2 from the germline V gene are MNHEY and SVGAGI. The CDR3 has 15 amino acids. This chain connects TRBV6-5 to TRBJ1-6, with 8 bases that match TRBD1. The receptor comes from a woman between 50 and 59 years old in good health. Specimen: blood. CDR3 sequence (DNA): TGTGCCAGCGGACAAGATGGACAGGGTTGGTCACCCCTCCACTTT. It encodes CASGQDGQGWSPLHF.